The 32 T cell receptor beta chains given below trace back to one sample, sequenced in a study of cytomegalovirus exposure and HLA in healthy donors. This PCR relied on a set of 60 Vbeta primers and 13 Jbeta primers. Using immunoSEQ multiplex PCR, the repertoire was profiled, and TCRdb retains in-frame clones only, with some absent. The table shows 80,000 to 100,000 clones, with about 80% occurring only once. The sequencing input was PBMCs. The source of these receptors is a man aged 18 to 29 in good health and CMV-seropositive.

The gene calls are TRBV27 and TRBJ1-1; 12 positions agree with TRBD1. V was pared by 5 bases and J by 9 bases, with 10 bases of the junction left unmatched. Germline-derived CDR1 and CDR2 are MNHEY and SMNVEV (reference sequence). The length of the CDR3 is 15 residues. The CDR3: CASSPLPGTGGKAFF. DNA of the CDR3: TGTGCCAGCAGTCCCCTCCCCGGGACAGGGGGCAAAGCTTTCTTT.

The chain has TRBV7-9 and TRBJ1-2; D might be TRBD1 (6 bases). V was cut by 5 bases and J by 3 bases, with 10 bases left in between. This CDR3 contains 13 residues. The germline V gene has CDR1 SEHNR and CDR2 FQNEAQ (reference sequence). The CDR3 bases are TGTGCCAGCAGCACCGCAGGGGACTATGGCTACACCTTC. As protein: CASSTAGDYGYTF. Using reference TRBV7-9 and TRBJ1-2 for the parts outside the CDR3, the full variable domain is DTGVSQNPRHKITKRGQNVTFRCDPISEHNRLYWYRQTLGQGPEFLTYFQNEAQLEKSRLLSDRFSAERPKGSFSTLEIQRTEQGDSAMYLCASSTAGDYGYTFGSGTRLTVV.

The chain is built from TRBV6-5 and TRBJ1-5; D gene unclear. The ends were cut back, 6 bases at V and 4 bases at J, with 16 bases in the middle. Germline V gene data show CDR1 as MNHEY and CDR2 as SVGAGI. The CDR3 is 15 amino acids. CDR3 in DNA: TGTGCCAGCAGGCGAGAAAGAAGATCGAATCAGCCCCAGCATTTT. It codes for CASRRERRSNQPQHF.

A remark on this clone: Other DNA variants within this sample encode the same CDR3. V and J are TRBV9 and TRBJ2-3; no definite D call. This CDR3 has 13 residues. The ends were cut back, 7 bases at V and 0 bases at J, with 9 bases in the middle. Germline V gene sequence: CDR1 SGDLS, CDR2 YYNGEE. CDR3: CASGGESTDTQYF. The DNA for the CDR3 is TGTGCCAGCGGCGGCGAGAGCACAGATACGCAGTATTTT.

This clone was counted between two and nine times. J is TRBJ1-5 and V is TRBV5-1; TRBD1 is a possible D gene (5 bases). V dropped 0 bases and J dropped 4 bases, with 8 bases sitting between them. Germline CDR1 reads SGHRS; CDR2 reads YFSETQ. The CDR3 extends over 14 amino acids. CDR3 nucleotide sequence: TGCGCCAGCAGCTTGGGGGACTTTAATCAGCCCCAGCATTTT. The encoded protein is CASSLGDFNQPQHF.

In DNA form, the CDR3 reads TGCGCCAGCAGCTACAACCCGGAGGCCAGTGGAGATACGCAGTATTTT. Translated, it gives CASSYNPEASGDTQYF. The chain carries TRBV5-1 and TRBJ2-3; tentatively, D is TRBD2 (5 bases). With 3 bases removed from V and 5 bases from J, the gap between germline ends came to 19 bases. CDR1 is SGHRS, CDR2 YFSETQ, per germline. The length of the CDR3 is 16 residues.

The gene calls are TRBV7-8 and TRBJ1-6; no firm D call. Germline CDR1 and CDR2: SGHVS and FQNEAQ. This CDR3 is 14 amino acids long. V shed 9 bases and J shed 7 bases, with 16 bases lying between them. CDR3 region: CASTYEDLNSPLHF. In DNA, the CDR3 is TGTGCCAGTACCTACGAGGACTTAAATTCACCCCTCCACTTT.

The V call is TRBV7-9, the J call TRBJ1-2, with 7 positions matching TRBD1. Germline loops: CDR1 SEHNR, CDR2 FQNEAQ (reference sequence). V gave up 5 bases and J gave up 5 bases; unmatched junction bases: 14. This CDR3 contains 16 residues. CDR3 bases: TGTGCCAGCAGCCCCACTAAAGGGGGCTTAGGGTATGGCTACACCTTC. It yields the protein CASSPTKGGLGYGYTF.

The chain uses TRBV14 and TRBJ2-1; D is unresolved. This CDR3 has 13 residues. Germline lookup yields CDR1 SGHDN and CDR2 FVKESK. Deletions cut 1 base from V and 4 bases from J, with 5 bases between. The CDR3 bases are TGTGCCAGCAGCCAAGCTTTTTACAATGAGCAGTTCTTC. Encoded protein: CASSQAFYNEQFF.

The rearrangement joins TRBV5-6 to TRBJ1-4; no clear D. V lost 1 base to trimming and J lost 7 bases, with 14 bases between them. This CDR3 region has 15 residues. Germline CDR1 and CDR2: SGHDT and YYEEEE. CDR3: CASSLKRDLSEKLFF. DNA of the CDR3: TGTGCCAGCAGCTTGAAGCGGGATCTTAGTGAAAAACTGTTTTTT.

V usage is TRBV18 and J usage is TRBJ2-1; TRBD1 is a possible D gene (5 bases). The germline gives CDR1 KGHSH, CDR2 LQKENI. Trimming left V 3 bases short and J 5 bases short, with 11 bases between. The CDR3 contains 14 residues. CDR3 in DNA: TGTGCCAGCTCACCCTACAACAGGCACAATGAGCAGTTCTTC. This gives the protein CASSPYNRHNEQFF.

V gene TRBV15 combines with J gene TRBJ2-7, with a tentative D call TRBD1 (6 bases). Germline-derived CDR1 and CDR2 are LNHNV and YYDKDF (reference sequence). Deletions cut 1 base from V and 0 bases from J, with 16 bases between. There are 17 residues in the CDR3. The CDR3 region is CATSRVPPRDNSYEQYF. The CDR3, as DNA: TGTGCCACCAGCAGAGTCCCCCCCCGGGACAACTCCTACGAGCAGTACTTC.

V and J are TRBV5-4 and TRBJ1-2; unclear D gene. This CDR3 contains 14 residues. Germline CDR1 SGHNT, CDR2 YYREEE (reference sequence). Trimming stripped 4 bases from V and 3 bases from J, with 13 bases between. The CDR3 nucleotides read TGTGCCAGCAGCGTAGATCATCGAGACTATGGCTACACCTTC. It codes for CASSVDHRDYGYTF.

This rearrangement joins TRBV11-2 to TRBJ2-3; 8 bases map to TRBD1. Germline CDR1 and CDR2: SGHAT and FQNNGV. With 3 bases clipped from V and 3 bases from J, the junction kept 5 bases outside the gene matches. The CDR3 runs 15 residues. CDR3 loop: CASSFGQGRTDTQYF. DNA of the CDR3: TGTGCCAGCAGCTTCGGACAGGGACGGACAGATACGCAGTATTTT.

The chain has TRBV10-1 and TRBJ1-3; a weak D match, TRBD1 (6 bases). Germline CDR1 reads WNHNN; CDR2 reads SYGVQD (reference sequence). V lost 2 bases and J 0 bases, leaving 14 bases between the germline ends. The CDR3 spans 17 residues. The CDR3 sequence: CASSEPPRGGSGNTIYF. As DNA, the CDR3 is TGCGCCAGCAGTGAGCCTCCCCGAGGGGGCTCTGGAAACACCATATATTTT.

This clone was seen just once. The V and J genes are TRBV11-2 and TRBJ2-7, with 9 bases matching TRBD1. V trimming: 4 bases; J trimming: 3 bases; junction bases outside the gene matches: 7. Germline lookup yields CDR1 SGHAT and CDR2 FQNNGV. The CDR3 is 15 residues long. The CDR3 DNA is TGTGCCAGCAGCTCCCCTGGGACAGGGCTCTACGAGCAGTACTTC. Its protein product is CASSSPGTGLYEQYF.

This CDR3 is CASSSNLLRNSGGTDTQYF. DNA of the CDR3: TGTGCCAGCAGTTCAAACTTACTAAGGAATAGCGGGGGGACAGATACGCAGTATTTT. The chain uses TRBV28 and TRBJ2-3, with 10 bases fitting TRBD2. The CDR3 has 19 amino acids. Germline V gene data show CDR1 as MDHEN and CDR2 as SYDVKM. With V trimmed by 4 bases and J by 3 bases, 16 bases remained unmatched. Full variable domain (rest looked up from reference TRBV28 and TRBJ2-3): DVKVTQSSRYLVKRTGEKVFLECVQDMDHENMFWYRQDPGLGLRLIYFSYDVKMKEKGDIPEGYSVSREKKERFSLILESASTNQTSMYLCASSSNLLRNSGGTDTQYFGPGTRLTVL.

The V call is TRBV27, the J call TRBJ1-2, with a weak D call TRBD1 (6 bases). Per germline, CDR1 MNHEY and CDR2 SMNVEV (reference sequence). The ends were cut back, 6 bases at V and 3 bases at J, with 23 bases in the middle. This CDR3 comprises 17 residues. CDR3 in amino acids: CASSSLSPTGAHYGYTF. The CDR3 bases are TGTGCCAGCAGCTCACTTTCACCGACAGGTGCTCACTATGGCTACACCTTC.

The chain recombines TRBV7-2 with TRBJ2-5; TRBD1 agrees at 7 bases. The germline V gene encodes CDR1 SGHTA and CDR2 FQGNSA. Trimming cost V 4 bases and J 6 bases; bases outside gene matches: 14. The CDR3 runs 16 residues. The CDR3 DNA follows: TGTGCCAGCAGCTCCCAAGGGGGCGCGGGTGACAAGACCCAGTACTTC. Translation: CASSSQGGAGDKTQYF. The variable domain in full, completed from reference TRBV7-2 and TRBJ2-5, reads GAGVSQSPSNKVTEKGKDVELRCDPISGHTALYWYRQSLGQGLEFLIYFQGNSAPDKSGLPSDRFSAERTGGSVSTLTIQRTQQEDSAVYLCASSSQGGAGDKTQYFGPGTRLLVL.

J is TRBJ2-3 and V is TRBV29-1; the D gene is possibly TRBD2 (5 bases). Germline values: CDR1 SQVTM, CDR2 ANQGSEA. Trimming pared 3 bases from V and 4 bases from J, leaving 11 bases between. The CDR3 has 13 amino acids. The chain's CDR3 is CSVDGVVADTQYF. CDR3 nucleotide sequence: TGCAGCGTTGACGGGGTAGTGGCAGATACGCAGTATTTT.

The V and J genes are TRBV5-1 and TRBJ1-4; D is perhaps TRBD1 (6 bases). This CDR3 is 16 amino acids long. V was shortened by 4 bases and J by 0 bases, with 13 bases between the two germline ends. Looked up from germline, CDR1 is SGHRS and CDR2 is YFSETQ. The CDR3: CASSIGQSATNEKLFF. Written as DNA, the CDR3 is TGCGCCAGCAGCATCGGACAGTCTGCAACTAATGAAAAACTGTTTTTT.

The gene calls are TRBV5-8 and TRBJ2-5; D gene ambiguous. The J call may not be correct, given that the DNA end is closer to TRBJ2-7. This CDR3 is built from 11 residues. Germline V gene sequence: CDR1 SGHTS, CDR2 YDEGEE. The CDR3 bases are TGTGCCAGCAGCCCTTCCTACGAGCAGTACTTC. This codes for CASSPSYEQYF.

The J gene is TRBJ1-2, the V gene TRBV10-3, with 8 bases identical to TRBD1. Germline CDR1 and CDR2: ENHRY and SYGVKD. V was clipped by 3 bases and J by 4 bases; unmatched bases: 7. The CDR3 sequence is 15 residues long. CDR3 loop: CAISDPGQVIYGYTF. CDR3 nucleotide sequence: TGTGCCATCAGTGACCCGGGACAGGTGATCTATGGCTACACCTTC.

CDR3 in DNA: TGTGCCAGCAGGAGGGACAGGCGCGCTTTCTCCTACGAGCAGTACTTC. It encodes CASRRDRRAFSYEQYF. V is TRBV28 and J is TRBJ2-7, with TRBD1 matching 8 bases. Germline V gene sequence: CDR1 MDHEN, CDR2 SYDVKM. This CDR3 has 16 amino acids. V lost 6 bases to trimming and J lost 0 bases; unmatched junction nucleotides: 10.

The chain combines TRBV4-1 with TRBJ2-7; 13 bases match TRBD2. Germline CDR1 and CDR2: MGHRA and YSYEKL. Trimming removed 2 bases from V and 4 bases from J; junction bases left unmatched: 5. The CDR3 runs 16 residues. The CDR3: CASSQRTSGGSYEQYF. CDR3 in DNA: TGCGCCAGCAGCCAAAGGACTAGCGGGGGAAGTTACGAGCAGTACTTC.

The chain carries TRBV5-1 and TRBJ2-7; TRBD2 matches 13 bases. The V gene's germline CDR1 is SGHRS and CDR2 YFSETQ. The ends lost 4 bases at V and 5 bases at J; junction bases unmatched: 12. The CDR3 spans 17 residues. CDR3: CASSLGLAGSTIHEQYF. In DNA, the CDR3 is TGCGCCAGCAGCCTGGGACTAGCGGGGTCGACAATCCACGAGCAGTACTTC.

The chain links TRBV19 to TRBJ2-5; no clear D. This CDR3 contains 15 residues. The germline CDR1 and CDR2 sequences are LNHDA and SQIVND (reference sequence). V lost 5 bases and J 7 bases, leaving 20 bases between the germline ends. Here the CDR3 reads CASSPTWRPPGTQYF. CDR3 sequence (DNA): TGTGCCAGTAGTCCAACTTGGAGACCACCTGGGACCCAGTACTTC.

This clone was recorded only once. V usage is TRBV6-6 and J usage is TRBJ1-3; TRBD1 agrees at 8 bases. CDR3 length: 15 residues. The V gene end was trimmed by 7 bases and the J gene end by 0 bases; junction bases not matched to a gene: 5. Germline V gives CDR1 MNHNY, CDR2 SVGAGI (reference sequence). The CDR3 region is CASNSQGASGNTIYF. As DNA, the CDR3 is TGTGCCAGCAATTCTCAGGGGGCCTCTGGAAACACCATATATTTT.

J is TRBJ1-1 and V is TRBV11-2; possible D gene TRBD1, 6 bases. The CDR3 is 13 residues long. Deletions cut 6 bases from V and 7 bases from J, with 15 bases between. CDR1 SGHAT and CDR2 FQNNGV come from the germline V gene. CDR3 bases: TGTGCCAGCAGTTTTGTGGACAGTCTTGAAGCTTTCTTT. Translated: CASSFVDSLEAFF.

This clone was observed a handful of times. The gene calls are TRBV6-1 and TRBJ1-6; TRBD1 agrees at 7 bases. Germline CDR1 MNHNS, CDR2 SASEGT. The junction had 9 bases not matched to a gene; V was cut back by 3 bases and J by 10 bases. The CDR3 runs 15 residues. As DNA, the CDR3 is TGTGCCAGCAGTGAGGCAGGGGGAATTGGGTCACCCCTCCACTTT. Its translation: CASSEAGGIGSPLHF.

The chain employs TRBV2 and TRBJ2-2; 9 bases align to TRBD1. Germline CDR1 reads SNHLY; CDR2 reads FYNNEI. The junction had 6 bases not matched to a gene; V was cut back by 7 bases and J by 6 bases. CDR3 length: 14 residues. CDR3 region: CASIGTGFPGELFF. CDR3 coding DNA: TGTGCCAGCATCGGGACAGGGTTCCCCGGGGAGCTGTTTTTT.

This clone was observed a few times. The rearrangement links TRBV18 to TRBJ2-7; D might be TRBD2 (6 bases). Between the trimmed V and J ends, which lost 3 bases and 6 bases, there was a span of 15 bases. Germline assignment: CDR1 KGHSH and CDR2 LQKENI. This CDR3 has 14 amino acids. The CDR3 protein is CASSPKHGEVEQYF. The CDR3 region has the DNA TGTGCCAGCTCACCTAAACACGGGGAGGTCGAGCAGTACTTC.